These 18 T cell receptor beta chains were sequenced from one sample in a study of identical twins (dated by TCRdb to the mid-2010s). Preparation of the library involved 5' RACE. TCRdb lists the instrument as Illumina HiSeq 2000. TCRdb reworked the public reads: Q25 trimming with fastp, MiXCR clone assembly, productive beta chains retained. Each entry is one CDR3 protein sequence, shown with its most common DNA and genes. The sample yields fewer than 900,000 distinct CDR3 sequences; 15% to 20% were counted once. The ten biggest clones cover roughly 13% of the sample. The same data also went into a second study, on T cells expressing NK-cell markers.

Sequencing input: PBMCs. Receptors originate from a woman younger than 30 in good health.

This clonotype appeared a few times. The gene calls are TRBV27 and TRBJ1-1; the D gene is possibly TRBD1 (5 bases). This CDR3 contains 15 residues. Germline CDR1 is MNHEY and CDR2 is SMNVEV (reference sequence). Trimming took 10 bases from V and 0 from J, leaving 18 bases between them. The CDR3 loop reads CATFPGAAMNTEAFF. As DNA, the CDR3 is TGTGCCACCTTCCCTGGGGCGGCTATGAACACTGAAGCTTTCTTT.

The rearrangement uses TRBV20-1 and TRBJ2-1; 9 positions agree with TRBD1. The ends lost 4 bases at V and 0 bases at J; junction bases unmatched: 4. In germline, CDR1 is DFQATT, CDR2 SNEGSKA (reference sequence). CDR3 size: 15 residues. For the CDR3, the DNA is TGCAGTGCTACCCAGACAGGGGGCTCCTACAATGAGCAGTTCTTC. Its translation is CSATQTGGSYNEQFF.

The CDR3 sequence: CASSIELARETQYF. In DNA form, the CDR3 reads TGTGCCAGTAGTATCGAGCTGGCTCGGGAGACCCAGTACTTC. V is TRBV19 and J is TRBJ2-5; D ambiguous. CDR3 size: 14 residues. V dropped 3 bases and J dropped 5 bases, with 13 bases sitting between them. CDR1 is LNHDA, CDR2 SQIVND, per germline (reference sequence). The full variable domain, rest sourced from reference TRBV19 and TRBJ2-5, is DGGITQSPKYLFRKEGQNVTLSCEQNLNHDAMYWYRQDPGQGLRLIYYSQIVNDFQKGDIAEGYSVSREKKESFPLTVTSAQKNPTAFYLCASSIELARETQYFGPGTRLLVL.

The sample holds a few counts of this clonotype. The chain recombines TRBV7-2 with TRBJ1-2, with a possible D match to TRBD1 (6 bases). V was shortened by 5 bases and J by 3 bases, with 19 bases between the two germline ends. The CDR3 is 16 amino acids. Germline-derived CDR1 and CDR2 are SGHTA and FQGNSA. The CDR3 reads CASSPRGVQGHYGYTF. In nucleotides, the CDR3 is TGTGCCAGCAGCCCGCGTGGCGTACAGGGACACTATGGCTACACCTTC. Full variable domain (rest looked up from reference TRBV7-2 and TRBJ1-2): GAGVSQSPSNKVTEKGKDVELRCDPISGHTALYWYRQSLGQGLEFLIYFQGNSAPDKSGLPSDRFSAERTGGSVSTLTIQRTQQEDSAVYLCASSPRGVQGHYGYTFGSGTRLTVV.

The CDR3 reads CASTDRGDTQYF. Written as DNA, the CDR3 is TGTGCCAGCACGGATCGGGGAGATACGCAGTATTTT. The V call is TRBV2, the J call TRBJ2-3, with D possibly matching TRBD2 (5 bases). V lost 7 bases, J lost 5 bases, and 10 bases lay in between. The CDR3 contains 12 residues. CDR1 SNHLY and CDR2 FYNNEI come from the germline V gene.

The V and J genes are TRBV5-1 and TRBJ2-1; 12 positions match TRBD2. The CDR3 totals 15 residues. Per the germline V gene, CDR1 is SGHRS and CDR2 is YFSETQ. J lost 8 bases, V lost 5 bases, and 8 bases had no gene match. The CDR3 here is CASSTASGGEDEQFF. Written as DNA, the CDR3 is TGCGCCAGCAGTACGGCTAGCGGGGGGGAGGATGAGCAGTTCTTC. Full variable domain (remainder filled in from reference TRBV5-1 and TRBJ2-1): KAGVTQTPRYLIKTRGQQVTLSCSPISGHRSVSWYQQTPGQGLQFLFEYFSETQRNKGNFPGRFSGRQFSNSRSEMNVSTLELGDSALYLCASSTASGGEDEQFFGPGTRLTVL.

This chain links TRBV7-2 with TRBJ2-7; D is unresolved. V was pared by 5 bases and J by 5 bases, with 19 bases between. There are 15 residues in the CDR3. Per germline, CDR1 SGHTA and CDR2 FQGNSA. CDR3 nucleotide sequence: TGTGCCAGCAGCCCCGGTGGCGCCTTTTTGAACGAGCAGTACTTC. The encoded protein is CASSPGGAFLNEQYF.

Only a few counts were recorded for this clonotype. The rearrangement joins TRBV12-3 or TRBV12-4 to TRBJ2-5, with unresolved D. Trimming took off 0 bases at V and 5 bases at J, with 7 bases between the two ends. CDR3 length: 13 residues. The CDR3 region has the DNA TGTGCCAGCAGTTTAGCCCCCCGCGAGACCCAGTACTTC. This codes for CASSLAPRETQYF.

The genes are TRBV12-3 or TRBV12-4 and TRBJ1-1, with D hard to call. V dropped 7 bases and J dropped 1 base, with 10 bases sitting between them. The CDR3 totals 13 residues. This CDR3 reads CASTPQPNTEAFF. The CDR3 DNA sequence: TGTGCCAGCACCCCCCAGCCGAACACTGAAGCTTTCTTT.

The chain links TRBV7-2 to TRBJ2-4, with D maybe TRBD1 (5 bases). The CDR3 consists of 14 residues. The germline V gene encodes CDR1 SGHTA and CDR2 FQGNSA. The ends were cut back, 7 bases at V and 8 bases at J, with 18 bases in the middle. This chain's CDR3 is CASTTQGRSDIQYF. CDR3 sequence (DNA): TGTGCCAGCACCACCCAGGGTAGATCGGACATTCAGTACTTC. Full variable domain (remainder filled in from reference TRBV7-2 and TRBJ2-4): GAGVSQSPSNKVTEKGKDVELRCDPISGHTALYWYRQSLGQGLEFLIYFQGNSAPDKSGLPSDRFSAERTGGSVSTLTIQRTQQEDSAVYLCASTTQGRSDIQYFGAGTRLSVL.

This clonotype was detected only a few times. Written as DNA, the CDR3 is TGTGCCAGCAGCATTAGCGGGAGCACCGAGCAGTACTTC. Encoded protein: CASSISGSTEQYF. The chain links TRBV7-2 to TRBJ2-7; TRBD2 matches at 9 bases. Germline-derived CDR1 and CDR2 are SGHTA and FQGNSA. The CDR3 is made up of 13 amino acids. V lost 5 bases, J lost 6 bases, and 5 bases stayed unmatched.

This clonotype appeared a few times. The J gene is TRBJ1-1, the V gene TRBV9, with TRBD1 matching 8 bases. Trimming removed 2 bases from V and 5 bases from J; junction bases left unmatched: 8. There are 15 residues in the CDR3. CDR1 and CDR2 (germline): SGDLS, YYNGEE. CDR3 coding DNA: TGTGCCAGCAGCGTTTCAGGGGGCCCGGGAACTGAAGCTTTCTTT. It is translated as CASSVSGGPGTEAFF.

This chain links TRBV29-1 with TRBJ2-5, with TRBD2 as a possible D gene (5 bases). Trimming removed 8 bases from V and 5 bases from J, with 9 bases in between. Germline values: CDR1 SQVTM, CDR2 ANQGSEA. There are 10 residues in the CDR3. The CDR3 sequence is CSTSPETQYF. The CDR3 region has the DNA TGCAGCACTAGTCCGGAGACCCAGTACTTC.

Only a few counts were recorded for this clonotype. The chain joins TRBV9 to TRBJ2-1; D is ambiguous. From germline, CDR1 is SGDLS and CDR2 YYNGEE. This CDR3 has 12 residues. The V end was cut by 2 bases, the J end by 8 bases, with 8 bases between. For the CDR3, the DNA is TGTGCCAGCAGCGTTGTTCCTCATGAGCAGTTCTTC. The encoded protein is CASSVVPHEQFF.

V gene TRBV12-3 or TRBV12-4 combines with J gene TRBJ2-7; D might be TRBD1 or TRBD2, each matching 7 bases. The V end lost 3 bases, the J end lost 6 bases, and 15 bases lay between the germline ends. The CDR3 is 14 residues long. DNA for the CDR3: TGTGCCAGCAGTTTTGGGCAGGGGGGGTCCGAGCAGTACTTC. As protein: CASSFGQGGSEQYF.

This clonotype was picked up a small number of times. V usage is TRBV5-6 and J usage is TRBJ2-1, with TRBD2 as a possible D gene (6 bases). Trimming left V 5 bases short and J 6 bases short, with 18 bases between. Germline values: CDR1 SGHDT, CDR2 YYEEEE. The CDR3 is 15 residues long. CDR3: CASSPGLGEINEQFF. The CDR3 DNA reads TGTGCCAGCAGTCCGGGACTGGGGGAGATCAATGAGCAGTTCTTC.

This clonotype was seen more than once but under ten times. Written as DNA, the CDR3 is TGTGCCAGCAGCTTAGGCGAGGGGGAGACCCAGTACTTC. It encodes CASSLGEGETQYF. This chain uses TRBV7-9 with TRBJ2-5; D is possibly TRBD1 or TRBD2 (5 bases each). This CDR3 comprises 13 residues. Trimming removed 1 base from V and 5 bases from J, with 8 bases in between. Germline loops: CDR1 SEHNR, CDR2 FQNEAQ (reference sequence).

There are a few counts of this clonotype. The CDR3 DNA reads as TGTGCCAGCAGGGGGGTAGCGGGAGGCCACCAAGCCCTTGAGCAGTTCTTC. Protein sequence: CASRGVAGGHQALEQFF. This chain joins TRBV12-3 or TRBV12-4 and TRBJ2-1, with 10 bases identical to TRBD2. CDR3 length equals 17 residues. With V trimmed by 6 bases and J by 9 bases, 17 bases remained unmatched.